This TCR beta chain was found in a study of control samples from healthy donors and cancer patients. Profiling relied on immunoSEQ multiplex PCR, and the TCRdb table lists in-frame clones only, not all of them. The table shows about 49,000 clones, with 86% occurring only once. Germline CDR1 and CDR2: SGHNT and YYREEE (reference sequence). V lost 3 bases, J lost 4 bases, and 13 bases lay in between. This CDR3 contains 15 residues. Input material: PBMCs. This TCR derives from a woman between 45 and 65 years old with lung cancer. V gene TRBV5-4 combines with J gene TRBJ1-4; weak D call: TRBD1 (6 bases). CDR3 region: CASSSKPDSNEKLFF. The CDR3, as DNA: TGTGCCAGCAGCTCGAAACCGGACAGTAATGAAAAACTGTTTTTT.